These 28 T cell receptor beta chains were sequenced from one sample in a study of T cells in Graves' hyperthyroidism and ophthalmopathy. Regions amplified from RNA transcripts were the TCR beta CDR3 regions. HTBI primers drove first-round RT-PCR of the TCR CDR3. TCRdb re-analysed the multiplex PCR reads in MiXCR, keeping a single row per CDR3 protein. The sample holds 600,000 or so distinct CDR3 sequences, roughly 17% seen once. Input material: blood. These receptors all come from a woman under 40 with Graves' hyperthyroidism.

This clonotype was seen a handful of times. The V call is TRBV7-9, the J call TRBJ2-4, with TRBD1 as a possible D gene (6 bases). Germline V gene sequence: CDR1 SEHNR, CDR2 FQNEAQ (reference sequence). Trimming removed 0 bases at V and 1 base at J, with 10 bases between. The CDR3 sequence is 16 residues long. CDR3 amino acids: CASSLAITGAKNIQYF. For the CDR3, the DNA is TGTGCCAGCAGCTTAGCTATTACAGGGGCCAAAAACATTCAGTACTTC.

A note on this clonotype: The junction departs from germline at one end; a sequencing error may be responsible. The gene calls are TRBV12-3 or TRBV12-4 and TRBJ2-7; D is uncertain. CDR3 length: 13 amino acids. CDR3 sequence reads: CASSPTVSYERYF. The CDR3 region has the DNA TGTGCCAGCAGTCCAACAGTCTCCTACGAGCGGTACTTC.

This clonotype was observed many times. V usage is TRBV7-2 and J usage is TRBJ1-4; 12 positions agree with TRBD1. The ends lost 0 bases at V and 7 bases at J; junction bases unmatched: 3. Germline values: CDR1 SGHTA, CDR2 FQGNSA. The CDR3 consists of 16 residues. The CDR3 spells CASSLAQGQGAEKLFF. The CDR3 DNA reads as TGTGCCAGCAGCTTAGCACAGGGACAGGGGGCTGAAAAACTGTTTTTT.

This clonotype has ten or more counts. The CDR3 DNA is TGCGCCAGCAGGCAGGAGCGGACGACGAACACCGGGGAGCTGTTTTTT. Protein: CASRQERTTNTGELFF. This rearrangement joins TRBV5-1 to TRBJ2-2, with TRBD2 as a possible D gene (5 bases). V lost 5 bases to trimming and J lost 0 bases, with 14 bases between them. The CDR3 is made up of 16 amino acids. CDR1 is SGHRS, CDR2 YFSETQ, per germline.

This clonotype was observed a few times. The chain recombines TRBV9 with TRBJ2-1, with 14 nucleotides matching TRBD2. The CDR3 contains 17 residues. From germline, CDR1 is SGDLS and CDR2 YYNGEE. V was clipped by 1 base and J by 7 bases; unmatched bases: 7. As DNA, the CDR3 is TGTGCCAGCAGCGTAATAGGGGGGACTAGCGGGAGTAATGAGCAGTTCTTC. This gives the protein CASSVIGGTSGSNEQFF.

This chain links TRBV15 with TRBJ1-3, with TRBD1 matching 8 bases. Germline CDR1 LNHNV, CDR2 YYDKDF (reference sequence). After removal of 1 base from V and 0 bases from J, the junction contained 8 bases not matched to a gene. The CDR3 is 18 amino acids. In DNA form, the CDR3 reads TGTGCCACCAGCAGAGGGGCAGGGGGCTTCCTCTCTGGAAACACCATATATTTT. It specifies CATSRGAGGFLSGNTIYF.

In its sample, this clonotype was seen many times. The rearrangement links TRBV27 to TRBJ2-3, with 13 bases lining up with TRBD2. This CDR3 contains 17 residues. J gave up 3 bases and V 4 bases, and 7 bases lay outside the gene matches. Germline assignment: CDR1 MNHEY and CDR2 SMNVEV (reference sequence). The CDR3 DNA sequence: TGTGCCAGCAGTTCCCGAATGACTAGCGGGAGGACAGATACGCAGTATTTT. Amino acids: CASSSRMTSGRTDTQYF.

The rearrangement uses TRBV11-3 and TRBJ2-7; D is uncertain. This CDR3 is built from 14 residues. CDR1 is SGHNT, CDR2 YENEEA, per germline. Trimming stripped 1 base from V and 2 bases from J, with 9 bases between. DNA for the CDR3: TGTGCCAGCAGCTTAGCCGACCTGACCTACGAGCAGTACTTC. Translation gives CASSLADLTYEQYF.

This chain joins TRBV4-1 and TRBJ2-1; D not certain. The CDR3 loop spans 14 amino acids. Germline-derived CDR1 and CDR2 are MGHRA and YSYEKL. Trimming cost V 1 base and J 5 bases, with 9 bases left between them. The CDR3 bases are TGCGCCAGCAGCCAAGTCTTATCCGACAATGAGCAGTTCTTC. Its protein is CASSQVLSDNEQFF.

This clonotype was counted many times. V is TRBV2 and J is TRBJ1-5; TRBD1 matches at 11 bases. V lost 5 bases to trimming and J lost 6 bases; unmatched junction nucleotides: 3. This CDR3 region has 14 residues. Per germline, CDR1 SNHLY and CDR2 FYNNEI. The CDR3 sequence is CASSPDRGPQPQHF. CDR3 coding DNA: TGTGCCAGCAGTCCGGACAGGGGGCCTCAGCCCCAGCATTTT.

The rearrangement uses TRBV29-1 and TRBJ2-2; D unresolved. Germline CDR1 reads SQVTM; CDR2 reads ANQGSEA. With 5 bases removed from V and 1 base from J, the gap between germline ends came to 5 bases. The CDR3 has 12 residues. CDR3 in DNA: TGCAGCGTTTTGAGGAACACCGGGGAGCTGTTTTTT. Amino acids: CSVLRNTGELFF.

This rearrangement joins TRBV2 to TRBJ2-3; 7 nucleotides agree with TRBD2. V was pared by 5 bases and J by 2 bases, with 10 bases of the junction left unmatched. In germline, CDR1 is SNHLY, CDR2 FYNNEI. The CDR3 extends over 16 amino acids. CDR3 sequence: CASSFLGAGITDTQYF. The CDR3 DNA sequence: TGTGCCAGCAGTTTCCTCGGAGCGGGGATCACAGATACGCAGTATTTT.

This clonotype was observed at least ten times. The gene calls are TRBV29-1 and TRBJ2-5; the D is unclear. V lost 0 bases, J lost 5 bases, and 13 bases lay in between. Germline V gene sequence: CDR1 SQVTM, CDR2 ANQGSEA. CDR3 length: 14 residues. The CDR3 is CSVEDRKEGETQYF. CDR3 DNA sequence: TGCAGCGTTGAAGATCGGAAGGAAGGGGAGACCCAGTACTTC.

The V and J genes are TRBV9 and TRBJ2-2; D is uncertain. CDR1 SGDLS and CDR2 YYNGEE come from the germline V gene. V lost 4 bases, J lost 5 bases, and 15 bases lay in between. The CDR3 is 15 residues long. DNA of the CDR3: TGTGCCAGCAGCTCCCCGGCAGGTGGAACCGGGGAGCTGTTTTTT. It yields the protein CASSSPAGGTGELFF.

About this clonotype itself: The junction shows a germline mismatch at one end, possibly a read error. The CDR3 loop is CASSFTSGYTGELLF. In DNA form, the CDR3 reads TGTGCCAGCAGCTTTACTAGCGGATACACCGGGGAGCTGCTTTTT. This chain joins TRBV7-3 and TRBJ2-2, with TRBD2 matching over 8 bases. Germline assignment: CDR1 SGHTA and CDR2 FQGTGA. The length of the CDR3 is 15 residues.

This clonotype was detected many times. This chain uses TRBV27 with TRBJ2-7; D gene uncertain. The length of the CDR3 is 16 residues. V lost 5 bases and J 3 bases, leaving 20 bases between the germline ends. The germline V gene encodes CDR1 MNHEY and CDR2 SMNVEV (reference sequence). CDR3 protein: CASSTTPATWFYEQYF. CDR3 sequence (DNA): TGTGCCAGCAGTACCACCCCCGCCACGTGGTTCTACGAGCAGTACTTC.

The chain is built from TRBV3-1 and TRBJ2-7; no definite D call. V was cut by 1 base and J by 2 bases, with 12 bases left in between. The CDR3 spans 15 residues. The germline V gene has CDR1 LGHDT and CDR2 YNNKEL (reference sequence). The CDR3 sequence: CASSQGVGSTYEQYF. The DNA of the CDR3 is TGTGCCAGCAGCCAAGGGGTAGGGTCCACCTACGAGCAGTACTTC.

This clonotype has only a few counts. The CDR3 here is CASSPTSRPGELFF. In DNA, the CDR3 is TGTGCCAGCAGCCCGACTTCTCGTCCCGGGGAGCTGTTTTTT. The chain recombines TRBV7-3 with TRBJ2-2, with D unclear. Between the trimmed V and J ends, which lost 5 bases and 6 bases, there was a span of 13 bases. Germline V CDR1 and CDR2: SGHTA, FQGTGA. The CDR3 is 14 amino acids.

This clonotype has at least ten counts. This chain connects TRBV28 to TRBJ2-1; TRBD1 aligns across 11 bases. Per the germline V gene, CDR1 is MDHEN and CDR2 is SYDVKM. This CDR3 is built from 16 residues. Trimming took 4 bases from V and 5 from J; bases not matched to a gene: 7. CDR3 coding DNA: TGTGCCAGCAGTTCATCCGGGACAGGGGGGCACAATGAGCAGTTCTTC. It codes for CASSSSGTGGHNEQFF.

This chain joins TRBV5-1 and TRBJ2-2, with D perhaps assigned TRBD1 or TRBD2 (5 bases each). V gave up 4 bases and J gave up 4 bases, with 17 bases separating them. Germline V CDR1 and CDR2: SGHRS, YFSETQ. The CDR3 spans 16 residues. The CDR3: CASSPLRGASTGELFF. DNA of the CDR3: TGCGCCAGCAGCCCCTTAAGGGGAGCGTCCACCGGGGAGCTGTTTTTT.

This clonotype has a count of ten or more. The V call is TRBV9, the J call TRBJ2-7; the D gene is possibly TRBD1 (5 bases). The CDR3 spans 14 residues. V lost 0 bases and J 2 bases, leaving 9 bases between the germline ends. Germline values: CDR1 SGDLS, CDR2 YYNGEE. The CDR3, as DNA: TGTGCCAGCAGCGTAGCTCCAGGGACCTACGAGCAGTACTTC. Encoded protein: CASSVAPGTYEQYF.

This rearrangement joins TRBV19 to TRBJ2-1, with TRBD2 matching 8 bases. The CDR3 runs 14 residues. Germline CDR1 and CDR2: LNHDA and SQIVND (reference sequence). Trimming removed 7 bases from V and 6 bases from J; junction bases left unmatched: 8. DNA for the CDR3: TGTGCCAGTACGAAAGCGGGAGACCTCAATGAGCAGTTCTTC. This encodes CASTKAGDLNEQFF.

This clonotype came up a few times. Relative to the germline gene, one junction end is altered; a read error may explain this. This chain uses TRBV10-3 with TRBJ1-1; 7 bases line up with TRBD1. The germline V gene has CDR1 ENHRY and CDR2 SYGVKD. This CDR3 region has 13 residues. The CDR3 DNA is TGTGCCGTCAGGACAGGTGAAAGTCGCGTAGCTTTCTTT. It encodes CAVRTGESRVAFF.

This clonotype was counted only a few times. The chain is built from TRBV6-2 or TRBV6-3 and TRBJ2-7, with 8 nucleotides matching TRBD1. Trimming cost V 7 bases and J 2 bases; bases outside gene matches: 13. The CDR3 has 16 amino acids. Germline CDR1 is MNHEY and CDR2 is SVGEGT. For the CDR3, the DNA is TGTGCCAGCAAGAACCCAGGGACAGGCGGAACCTACGAGCAGTACTTC. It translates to CASKNPGTGGTYEQYF.

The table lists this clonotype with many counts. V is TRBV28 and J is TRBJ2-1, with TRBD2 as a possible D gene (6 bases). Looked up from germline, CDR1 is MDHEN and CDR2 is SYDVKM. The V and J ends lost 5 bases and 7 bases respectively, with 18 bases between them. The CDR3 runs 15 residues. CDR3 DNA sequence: TGTGCCAGCAGTCCCCACTCCACTAGCCGGAATGAGCAGTTCTTC. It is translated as CASSPHSTSRNEQFF.

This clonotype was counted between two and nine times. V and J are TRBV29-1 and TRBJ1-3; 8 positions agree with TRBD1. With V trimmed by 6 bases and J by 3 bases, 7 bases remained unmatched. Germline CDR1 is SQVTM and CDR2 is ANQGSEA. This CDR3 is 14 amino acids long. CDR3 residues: CSVEQGDRGNTIYF. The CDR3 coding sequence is TGCAGCGTGGAACAGGGGGATCGTGGAAACACCATATATTTT.

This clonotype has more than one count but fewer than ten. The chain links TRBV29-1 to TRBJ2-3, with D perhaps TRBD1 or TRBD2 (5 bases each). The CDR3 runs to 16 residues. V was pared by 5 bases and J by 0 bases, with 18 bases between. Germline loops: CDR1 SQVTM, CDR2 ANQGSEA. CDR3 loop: CSVLGPRDESTDTQYF. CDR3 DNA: TGCAGCGTTCTAGGACCCAGGGACGAAAGCACAGATACGCAGTATTTT.

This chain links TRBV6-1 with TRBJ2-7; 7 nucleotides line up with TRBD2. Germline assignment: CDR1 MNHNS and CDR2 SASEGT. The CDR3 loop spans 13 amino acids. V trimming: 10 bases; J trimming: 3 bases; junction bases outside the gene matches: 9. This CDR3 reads CATAGDSNYEQYF. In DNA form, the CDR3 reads TGTGCCACCGCGGGGGATTCCAACTACGAGCAGTACTTC.